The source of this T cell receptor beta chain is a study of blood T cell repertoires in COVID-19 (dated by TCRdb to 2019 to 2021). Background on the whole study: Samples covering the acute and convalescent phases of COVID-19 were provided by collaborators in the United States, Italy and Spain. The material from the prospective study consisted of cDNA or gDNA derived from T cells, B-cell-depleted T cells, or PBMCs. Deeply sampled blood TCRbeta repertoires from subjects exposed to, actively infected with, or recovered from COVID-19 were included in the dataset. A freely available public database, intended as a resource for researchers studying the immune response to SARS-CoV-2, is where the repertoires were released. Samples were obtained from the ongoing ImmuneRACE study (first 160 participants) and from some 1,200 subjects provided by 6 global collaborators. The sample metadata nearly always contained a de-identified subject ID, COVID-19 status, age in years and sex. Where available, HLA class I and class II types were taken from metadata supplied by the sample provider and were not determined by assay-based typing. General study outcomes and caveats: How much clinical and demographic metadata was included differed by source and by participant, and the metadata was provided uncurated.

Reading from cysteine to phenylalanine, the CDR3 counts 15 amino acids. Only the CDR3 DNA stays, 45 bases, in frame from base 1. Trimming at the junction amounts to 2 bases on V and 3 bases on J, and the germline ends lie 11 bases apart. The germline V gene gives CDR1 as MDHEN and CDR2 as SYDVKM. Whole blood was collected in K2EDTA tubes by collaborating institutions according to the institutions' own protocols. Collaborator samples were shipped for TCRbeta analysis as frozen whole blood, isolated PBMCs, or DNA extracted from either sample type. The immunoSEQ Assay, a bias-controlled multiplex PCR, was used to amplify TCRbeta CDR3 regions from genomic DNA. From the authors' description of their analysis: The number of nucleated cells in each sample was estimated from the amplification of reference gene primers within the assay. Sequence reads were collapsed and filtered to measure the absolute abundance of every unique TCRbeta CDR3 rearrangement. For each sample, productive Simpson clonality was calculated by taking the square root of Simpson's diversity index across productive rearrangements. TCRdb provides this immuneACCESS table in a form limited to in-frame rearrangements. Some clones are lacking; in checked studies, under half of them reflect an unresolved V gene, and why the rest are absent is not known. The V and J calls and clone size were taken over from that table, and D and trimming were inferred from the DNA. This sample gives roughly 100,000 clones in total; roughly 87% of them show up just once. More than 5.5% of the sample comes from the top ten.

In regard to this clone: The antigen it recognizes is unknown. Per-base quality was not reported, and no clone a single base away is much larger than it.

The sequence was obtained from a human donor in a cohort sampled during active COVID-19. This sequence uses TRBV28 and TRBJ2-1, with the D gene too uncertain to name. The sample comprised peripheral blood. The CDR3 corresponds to CASSLVPVYYNEQFF. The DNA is TGTGCCAGCAGTTTAGTTCCTGTATACTACAATGAGCAGTTCTTC.